This TCR beta chain derives from a study of blood T cell repertoires in COVID-19. Overall study context: PBMCs, B-cell-depleted T cells, or T cells were the source of the cDNA or gDNA that made up the material.

Original handling: Scientists estimated how many nucleated cells there were by amplifying reference gene primers. This table comes from immunoSEQ multiplex PCR, and its TCRdb copy is limited to in-frame clones, with some not included. Clone size and the V and J calls come from that table; the DNA yielded D and trimming. Altogether approximately 350,000 clones are present, around 83% being singletons, with the ten largest covering 2.5% to 3.5%. The receptor comes from a man in his thirties or forties with active or convalescent COVID-19. Sequenced input: peripheral blood.

CDR3 in DNA: TGTGCCAGTAGTATCAGATCTAGCGGCACCGGGGAGCTGTTTTTT. Encoded protein: CASSIRSSGTGELFF. The gene calls are TRBV19 and TRBJ2-2; TRBD2 matches 7 bases. The J segment lost 4 bases and the V segment lost 3 bases, leaving 5 bases of the junction unmatched. Germline CDR1 LNHDA, CDR2 SQIVND (reference sequence). The CDR3 has 15 residues. Filled out from reference TRBV19 and TRBJ2-2, the complete variable domain reads DGGITQSPKYLFRKEGQNVTLSCEQNLNHDAMYWYRQDPGQGLRLIYYSQIVNDFQKGDIAEGYSVSREKKESFPLTVTSAQKNPTAFYLCASSIRSSGTGELFFGEGSRLTVL.